This record looks at one T cell receptor beta chain sequence and its context. The sample comes from a study of T cell changes during pregnancy in multiple sclerosis. The data were produced by immunoSEQ multiplex PCR, yet TCRdb's version contains in-frame clones alone and is incomplete. This table holds approximately 71,000 clones, 92% found once. This receptor was obtained from a female donor with multiple sclerosis, enrolled in a pregnancy study. The input for sequencing was peripheral blood, taken in the second trimester of pregnancy.

CDR3 region: CASSPPGGSGNTIYF. The CDR3 region has the DNA TGTGCCAGCTCACCACCGGGGGGCTCTGGAAACACCATATATTTT. This chain joins TRBV18 and TRBJ1-3, with D perhaps matching TRBD1 (5 bases). The germline V and J ends were trimmed by 0 bases and 0 bases, with 6 bases remaining between them. Germline V gene lookup returns CDR1 KGHSH and CDR2 LQKENI. This CDR3 region has 15 residues.